These T cell receptor beta chains were read from a single sample in a study of cytomegalovirus exposure and HLA in healthy donors. The method was immunoSEQ multiplex PCR; TCRdb's version includes in-frame clones alone and lacks a portion of them. The sample records 65,000 to 85,000 clones, 78% being singletons. Sequenced: PBMCs. The receptors derive from a woman aged 40 to 55 in good health and CMV-seropositive. CDR3s include the opening cysteine and the closing phenylalanine or tryptophan. Fields, in order: D gene, J gene, V gene, clone size, CDR3 protein, CDR3 DNA. D genes are given only for firm matches. Expanded clones get a size class; other rows say once, few or many, or leave the size out.

NA | TRBJ1-3 | TRBV10-3 | few | CAVRPWGHSGNTIYF | TGTGCCGTCCGGCCTTGGGGCCACTCTGGAAACACCATATATTTT
NA | TRBJ2-2 | TRBV5-6 | NA | CASSSRTVRELFF | TGTGCCAGCAGTTCTAGAACGGTCAGGGAGCTGTTTTTT
NA | TRBJ1-4 | TRBV9 | NA | CASSVVAGDEKLFF | TGTGCCAGCAGCGTAGTGGCGGGGGATGAAAAACTGTTTTTT
TRBD1 | TRBJ2-7 | TRBV11-3 | NA | CASSLDRGTGSYEQYF | TGTGCCAGCAGCTTAGATCGGGGGACAGGTTCCTACGAGCAGTACTTC
NA | TRBJ2-7 | TRBV6-6 | NA | CASRLWEREGEQYF | TGTGCCAGCAGGCTGTGGGAACGCGAGGGCGAGCAGTACTTC
NA | TRBJ1-6 | TRBV6-4 | NA | CASSDHYNSPLHF | TGTGCCAGCAGTGATCACTATAATTCACCCCTCCACTTT
TRBD1 | TRBJ2-3 | TRBV4-1 | NA | CASSSYIGTGHTDTQYF | TGCGCCAGCAGCTCCTACATTGGGACAGGGCACACAGATACGCAGTATTTT
TRBD1 | TRBJ2-5 | TRBV4-2 | few | CASSQDLGGQGGKTQYF | TGTGCCAGCAGCCAAGATCTAGGGGGACAGGGCGGTAAGACCCAGTACTTC
NA | TRBJ1-1 | TRBV4-1 | NA | CASSQDGGRTHTEAFF | TGCGCCAGCAGCCAAGACGGAGGGAGGACTCACACTGAAGCTTTCTTT
NA | TRBJ1-3 | TRBV23-1 | few | CASSLYGRRRLGNTIYF | TGCGCCAGCAGTCTTTACGGCAGGAGGAGGCTTGGAAACACCATATATTTT
TRBD2 | TRBJ2-7 | TRBV27 | NA | CASSSASGARYEQYF | TGTGCCAGCAGTTCCGCTAGCGGGGCAAGGTACGAGCAGTACTTC
TRBD1 | TRBJ1-2 | TRBV7-9 | few | CSSSSSSGTGFGYTF | TGTTCCAGCAGCTCGTCGTCCGGGACAGGTTTTGGCTACACCTTC
TRBD2 | TRBJ2-7 | TRBV19 | NA | CASSVQAGGPYEQYF | TGTGCCAGTAGTGTCCAAGCGGGGGGGCCCTACGAGCAGTACTTC
TRBD1 | TRBJ2-7 | TRBV19 | NA | CANSGTGGTGYVYEQYF | TGTGCCAACTCCGGGACAGGGGGTACGGGCTACGTTTACGAGCAGTACTTC
NA | TRBJ2-2 | TRBV2 | NA | CASRVTGEGGELFF | TGTGCCAGCAGAGTGACAGGGGAGGGCGGGGAGCTGTTTTTT
NA | TRBJ1-1 | TRBV6-5 | few | CASSYKGAFTEAFF | TGTGCCAGCAGTTACAAAGGGGCGTTCACTGAAGCTTTCTTT
TRBD2 | TRBJ2-3 | TRBV10-3 | NA | CAISPGLAGTDTQYF | TGTGCCATCAGCCCGGGACTAGCGGGCACAGATACGCAGTATTTT
TRBD1 | TRBJ1-3 | TRBV18 | NA | CASSPTGTDGNTIYF | TGTGCCAGCTCACCGACCGGGACAGACGGAAACACCATATATTTT
NA | TRBJ2-5 | TRBV9 | few | CASSEFVGRQETQYF | TGTGCCAGCAGCGAATTCGTGGGGCGCCAAGAGACCCAGTACTTC
NA | TRBJ2-6 | TRBV7-2 | NA | CASSLVKHSGANVLTF | TGTGCCAGCAGCTTAGTCAAGCACTCTGGGGCCAACGTCCTGACTTTC
NA | TRBJ1-2 | TRBV11-2 | once | CASSHGLLANYGYTF | TGTGCCAGCAGCCATGGACTGTTAGCTAACTATGGCTACACCTTC
NA | TRBJ1-2 | TRBV9 | NA | CASSVDSDYGYTF | TGTGCCAGCAGCGTGGACAGTGACTATGGCTACACCTTC
NA | TRBJ2-7 | TRBV19 | NA | CASSTDRVYEQYF | TGTGCCAGTAGTACCGACAGAGTCTACGAGCAGTACTTC
NA | TRBJ1-1 | TRBV5-1 | once | CASSLVRVNTEAFF | TGCGCCAGCAGCTTGGTGCGGGTGAACACTGAAGCTTTCTTT
TRBD2 | TRBJ2-1 | TRBV2 | few | CASRIPAAGEYNEQFF | TGTGCCAGCAGGATTCCCGCAGCGGGGGAATACAATGAGCAGTTCTTC
TRBD2 | TRBJ2-2 | TRBV30 | few | CACTRPGLAGSGELFF | TGTGCCTGTACTCGTCCGGGACTAGCGGGTTCCGGGGAGCTGTTTTTT
NA | TRBJ2-1 | TRBV7-2 | NA | CASGITLRRGGDEQFF | TGTGCCAGCGGCATTACACTCCGCAGGGGAGGGGATGAGCAGTTCTTC
TRBD1 | TRBJ2-7 | TRBV7-8 | NA | CASSAAGGKIYEQYF | TGTGCCAGCAGCGCAGCAGGGGGCAAGATCTACGAGCAGTACTTC
NA | TRBJ1-2 | TRBV5-1 | few | CASSSIYRDHGYTF | TGCGCCAGCAGCTCGATTTACAGGGACCATGGCTACACCTTC
TRBD1 | TRBJ2-5 | TRBV27 | NA | CASSSRTGLGTQYF | TGTGCCAGCAGTTCCAGGACAGGGTTGGGGACCCAGTACTTC
TRBD2 | TRBJ2-2 | TRBV7-2 | NA | CASSLVGLAGGAGELFF | TGTGCCAGCAGCTTAGTAGGTCTAGCGGGGGGTGCCGGGGAGCTGTTTTTT
TRBD1 | TRBJ1-4 | TRBV6-1 | NA | CASSVNRGLGEKLFF | TGTGCCAGCAGTGTTAACAGGGGGCTTGGTGAAAAACTGTTTTTT
NA | TRBJ1-6 | TRBV28 | NA | CASLSGRRQNSPLHF | TGTGCCAGTCTATCCGGACGGAGGCAGAATTCACCCCTCCACTTT
NA | TRBJ2-7 | TRBV30 | NA | CAWSEQGREQYF | TGTGCCTGGAGCGAACAGGGAAGGGAGCAGTACTTC
NA | TRBJ2-1 | TRBV19 | NA | CASSIGSNEQFF | TGTGCCAGTAGTATTGGCAGCAATGAGCAGTTCTTC
NA | TRBJ1-4 | TRBV19 | NA | CASTDRILSATNEKLFF | TGTGCCAGTACTGACAGGATACTTTCTGCAACTAATGAAAAACTGTTTTTT
NA | TRBJ2-7 | TRBV14 | NA | CASSQVKGPLSSYEQYF | TGTGCCAGCAGCCAAGTCAAGGGGCCATTAAGCTCCTACGAGCAGTACTTC
NA | TRBJ2-3 | TRBV28 | few | CASSFSYPQYF | TGTGCCAGCAGTTTTTCCTATCCGCAGTATTTT
TRBD2 | TRBJ2-1 | TRBV18 | NA | CASSRTSQSSYNEQFF | TGTGCCAGCTCACGGACTAGCCAGAGCTCCTACAATGAGCAGTTCTTC
TRBD2 | TRBJ2-3 | TRBV5-4 | NA | CASSFRGSGGMSTDTQYF | TGTGCCAGCAGCTTTCGGGGTAGCGGGGGGATGAGCACAGATACGCAGTATTTT
NA | TRBJ2-5 | TRBV5-1 | once | CASSTRQTETQYF | TGCGCCAGCAGCACTCGACAGACAGAGACCCAGTACTTC
NA | TRBJ1-4 | TRBV25-1 | NA | CASSETVGGTNEKLFF | TGTGCCAGCAGTGAAACGGTGGGGGGAACTAATGAAAAACTGTTTTTT